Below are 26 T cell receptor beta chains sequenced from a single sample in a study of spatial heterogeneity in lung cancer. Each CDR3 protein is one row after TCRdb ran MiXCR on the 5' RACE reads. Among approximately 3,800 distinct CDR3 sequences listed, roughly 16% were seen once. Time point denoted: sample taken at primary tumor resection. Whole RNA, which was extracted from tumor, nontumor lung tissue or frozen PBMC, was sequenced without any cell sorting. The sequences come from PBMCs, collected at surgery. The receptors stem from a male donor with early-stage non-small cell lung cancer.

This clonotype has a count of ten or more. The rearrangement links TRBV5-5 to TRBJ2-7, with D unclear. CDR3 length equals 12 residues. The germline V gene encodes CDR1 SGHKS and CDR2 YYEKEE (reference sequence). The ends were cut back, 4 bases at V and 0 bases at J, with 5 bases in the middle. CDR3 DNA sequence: TGTGCCAGCAGCGGTCGCTCCTACGAGCAGTACTTC. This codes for CASSGRSYEQYF.

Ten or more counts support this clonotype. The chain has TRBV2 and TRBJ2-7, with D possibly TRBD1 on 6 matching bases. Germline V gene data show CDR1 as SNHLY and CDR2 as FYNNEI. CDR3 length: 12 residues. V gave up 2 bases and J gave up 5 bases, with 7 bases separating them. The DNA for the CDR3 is TGTGCCAGCAGTGAAACAGGGCACGAGCAGTACTTC. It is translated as CASSETGHEQYF.

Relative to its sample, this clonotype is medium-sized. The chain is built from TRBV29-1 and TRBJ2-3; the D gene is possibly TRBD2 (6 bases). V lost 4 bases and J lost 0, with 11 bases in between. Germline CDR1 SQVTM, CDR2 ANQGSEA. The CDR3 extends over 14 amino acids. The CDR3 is CSVAVGTSTDTQYF. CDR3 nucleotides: TGCAGCGTTGCAGTAGGGACTAGCACAGATACGCAGTATTTT.

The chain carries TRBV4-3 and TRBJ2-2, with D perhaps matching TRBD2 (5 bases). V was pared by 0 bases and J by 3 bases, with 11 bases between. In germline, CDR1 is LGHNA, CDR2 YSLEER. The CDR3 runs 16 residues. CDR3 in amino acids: CASSQDPPGDTGELFF. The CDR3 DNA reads TGCGCCAGCAGCCAAGATCCCCCCGGGGACACCGGGGAGCTGTTTTTT.

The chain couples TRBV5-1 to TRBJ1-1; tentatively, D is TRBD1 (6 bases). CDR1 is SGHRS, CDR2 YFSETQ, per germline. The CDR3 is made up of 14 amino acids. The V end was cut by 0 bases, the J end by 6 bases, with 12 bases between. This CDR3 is CASSLEQGGAEAFF. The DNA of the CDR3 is TGCGCCAGCAGCTTGGAACAGGGCGGCGCTGAAGCTTTCTTT.

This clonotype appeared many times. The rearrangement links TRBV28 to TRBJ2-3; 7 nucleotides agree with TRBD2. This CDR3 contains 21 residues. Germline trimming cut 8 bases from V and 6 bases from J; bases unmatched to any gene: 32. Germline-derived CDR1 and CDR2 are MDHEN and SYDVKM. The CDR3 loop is CASWPPLGSGVAGSPGDTQYF. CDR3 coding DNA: TGTGCCAGCTGGCCCCCCCTCGGCTCAGGAGTAGCGGGCTCGCCGGGTGATACGCAGTATTTT.

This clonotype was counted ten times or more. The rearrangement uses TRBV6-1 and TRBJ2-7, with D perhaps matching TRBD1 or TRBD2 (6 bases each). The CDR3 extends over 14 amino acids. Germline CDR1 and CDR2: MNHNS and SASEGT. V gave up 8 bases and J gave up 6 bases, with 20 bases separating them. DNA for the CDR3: TGTGCCAGCCTCGAGGGGGGAGGTCCCCTCGAGCAGTACTTC. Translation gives CASLEGGGPLEQYF.

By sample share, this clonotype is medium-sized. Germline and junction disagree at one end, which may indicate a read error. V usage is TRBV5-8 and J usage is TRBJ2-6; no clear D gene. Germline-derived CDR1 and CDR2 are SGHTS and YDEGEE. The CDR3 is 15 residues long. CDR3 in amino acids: CASSLGVSGTNVLTF. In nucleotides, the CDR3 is TGTGCCAGCAGCTTGGGGGTCTCTGGGACCAACGTCCTGACTTTC.

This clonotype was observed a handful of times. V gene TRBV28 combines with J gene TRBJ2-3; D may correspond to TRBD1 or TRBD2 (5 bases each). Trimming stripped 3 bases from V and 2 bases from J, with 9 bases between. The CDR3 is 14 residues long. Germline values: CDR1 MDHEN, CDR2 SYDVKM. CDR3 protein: CASSFTGTTDTQYF. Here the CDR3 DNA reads TGTGCCAGCAGTTTCACGGGGACCACAGATACGCAGTATTTT. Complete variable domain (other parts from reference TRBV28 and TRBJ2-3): DVKVTQSSRYLVKRTGEKVFLECVQDMDHENMFWYRQDPGLGLRLIYFSYDVKMKEKGDIPEGYSVSREKKERFSLILESASTNQTSMYLCASSFTGTTDTQYFGPGTRLTVL.

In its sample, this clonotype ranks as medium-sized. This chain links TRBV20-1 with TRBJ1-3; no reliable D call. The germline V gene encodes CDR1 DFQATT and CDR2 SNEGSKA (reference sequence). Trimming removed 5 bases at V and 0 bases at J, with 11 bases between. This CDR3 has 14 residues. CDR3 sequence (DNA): TGCAGTGCTCTCGACGGGGACTCTGGAAACACCATATATTTT. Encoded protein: CSALDGDSGNTIYF.

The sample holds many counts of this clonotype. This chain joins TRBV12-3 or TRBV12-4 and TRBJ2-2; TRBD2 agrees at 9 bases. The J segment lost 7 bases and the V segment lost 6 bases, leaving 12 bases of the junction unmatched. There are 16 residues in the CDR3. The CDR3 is CASRIAGAGSDGELFF. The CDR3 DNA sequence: TGTGCCAGCAGGATAGCGGGGGCGGGTTCGGACGGGGAGCTGTTTTTT.

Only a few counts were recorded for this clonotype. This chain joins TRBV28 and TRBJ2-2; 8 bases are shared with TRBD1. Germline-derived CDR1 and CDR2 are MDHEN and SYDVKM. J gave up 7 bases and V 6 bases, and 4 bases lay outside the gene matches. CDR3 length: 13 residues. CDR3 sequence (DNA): TGTGCCAGCAGAGAGACAGGGGTCGGGGAGCTGTTTTTT. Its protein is CASRETGVGELFF.

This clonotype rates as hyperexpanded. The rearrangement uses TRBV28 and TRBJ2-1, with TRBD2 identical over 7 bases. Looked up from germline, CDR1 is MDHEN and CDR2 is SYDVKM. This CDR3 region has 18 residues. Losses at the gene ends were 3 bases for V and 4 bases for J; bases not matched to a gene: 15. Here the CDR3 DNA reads TGTGCCAGCAGTTTCCTACACCCGGGGAGGGCGGGGTACAATGAGCAGTTCTTC. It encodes CASSFLHPGRAGYNEQFF.

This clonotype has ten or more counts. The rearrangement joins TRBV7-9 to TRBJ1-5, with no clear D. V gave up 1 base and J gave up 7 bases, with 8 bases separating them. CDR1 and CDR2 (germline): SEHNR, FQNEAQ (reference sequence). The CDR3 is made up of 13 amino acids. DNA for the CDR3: TGTGCCAGCAGCTTAGGGGAATTCCAGCCCCAGCATTTT. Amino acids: CASSLGEFQPQHF.

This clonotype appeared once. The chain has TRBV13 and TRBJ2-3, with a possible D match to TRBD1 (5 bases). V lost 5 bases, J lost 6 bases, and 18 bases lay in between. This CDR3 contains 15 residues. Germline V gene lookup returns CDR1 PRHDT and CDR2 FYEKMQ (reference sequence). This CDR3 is CASSLFPPRDDTQYF. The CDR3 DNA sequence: TGTGCCAGCAGCCTCTTTCCCCCCAGGGATGATACGCAGTATTTT.

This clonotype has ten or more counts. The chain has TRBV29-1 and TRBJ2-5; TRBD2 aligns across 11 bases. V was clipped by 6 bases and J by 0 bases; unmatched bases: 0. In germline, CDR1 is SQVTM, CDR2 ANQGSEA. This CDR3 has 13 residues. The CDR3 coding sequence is TGCAGCGTGACTAGCGGGAACCAAGAGACCCAGTACTTC. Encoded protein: CSVTSGNQETQYF.

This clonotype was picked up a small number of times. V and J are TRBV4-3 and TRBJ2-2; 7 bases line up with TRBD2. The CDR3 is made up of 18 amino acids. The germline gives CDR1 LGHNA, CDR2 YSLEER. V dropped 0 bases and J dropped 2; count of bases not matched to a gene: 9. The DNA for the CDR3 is TGCGCCAGCAGCCAAGATGACGCGGGAGCCTTCAACACCGGGGAGCTGTTTTTT. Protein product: CASSQDDAGAFNTGELFF.

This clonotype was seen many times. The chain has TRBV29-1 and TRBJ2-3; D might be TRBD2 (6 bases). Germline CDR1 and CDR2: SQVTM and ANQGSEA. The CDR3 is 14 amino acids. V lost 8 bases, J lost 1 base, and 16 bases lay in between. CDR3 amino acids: CSTEGSSGTDTQYF. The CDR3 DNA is TGCAGCACCGAGGGGTCTAGCGGCACAGATACGCAGTATTTT.

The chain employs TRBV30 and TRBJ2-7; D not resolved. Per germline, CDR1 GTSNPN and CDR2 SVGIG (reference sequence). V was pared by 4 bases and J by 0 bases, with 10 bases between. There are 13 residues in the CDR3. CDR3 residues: CAWTTLDSYEQYF. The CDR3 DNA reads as TGTGCCTGGACTACCCTTGACTCCTACGAGCAGTACTTC. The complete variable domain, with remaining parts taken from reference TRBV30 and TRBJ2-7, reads SQTIHQWPATLVQPVGSPLSLECTVEGTSNPNLYWYRQAAGRGLQLLFYSVGIGQISSEVPQNLSASRPQDRQFILSSKKLLLSDSGFYLCAWTTLDSYEQYFGPGTRLTVT.

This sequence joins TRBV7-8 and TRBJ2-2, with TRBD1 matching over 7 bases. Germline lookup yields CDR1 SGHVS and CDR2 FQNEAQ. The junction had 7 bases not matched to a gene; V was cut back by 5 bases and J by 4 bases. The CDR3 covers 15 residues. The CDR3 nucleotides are TGTGCCAGCAGCCCTGAGGCAGGGGGCACCGGGGAGCTGTTTTTT. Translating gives CASSPEAGGTGELFF.

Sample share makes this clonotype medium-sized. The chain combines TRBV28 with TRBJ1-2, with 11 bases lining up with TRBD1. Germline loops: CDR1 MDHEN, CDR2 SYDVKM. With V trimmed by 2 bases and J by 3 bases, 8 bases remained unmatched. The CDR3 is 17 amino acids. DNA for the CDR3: TGTGCCAGCAGTTTACCGGGACAGGGGGATCTGTACTATGGCTACACCTTC. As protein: CASSLPGQGDLYYGYTF.

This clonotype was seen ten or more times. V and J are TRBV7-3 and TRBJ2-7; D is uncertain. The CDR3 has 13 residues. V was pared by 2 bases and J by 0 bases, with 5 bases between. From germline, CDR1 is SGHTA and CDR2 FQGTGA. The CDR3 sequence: CASSLSSSYEQYF. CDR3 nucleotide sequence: TGTGCCAGCAGCTTATCTAGCTCCTACGAGCAGTACTTC. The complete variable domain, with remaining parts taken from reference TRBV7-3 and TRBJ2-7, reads GAGVSQTPSNKVTEKGKYVELRCDPISGHTALYWYRQSLGQGPEFLIYFQGTGAADDSGLPNDRFFAVRPEGSVSTLKIQRTERGDSAVYLCASSLSSSYEQYFGPGTRLTVT.

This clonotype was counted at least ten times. CDR3 protein: CASTGSGTNDGVYEQYF. The DNA of the CDR3 is TGCGCCAGCACGGGTAGCGGGACCAACGATGGGGTCTACGAGCAGTACTTC. This sequence joins TRBV10-2 and TRBJ2-7; the match to TRBD2 covers 8 bases. The germline gives CDR1 WSHSY, CDR2 SAAADI. This CDR3 comprises 17 residues. The V and J ends lost 7 bases and 3 bases, in that order; junction bases with no gene match: 17.

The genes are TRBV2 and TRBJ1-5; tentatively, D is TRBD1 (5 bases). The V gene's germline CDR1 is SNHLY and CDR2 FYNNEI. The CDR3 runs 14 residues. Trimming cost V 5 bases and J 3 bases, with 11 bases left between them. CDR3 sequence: CASSPGLTNQPQHF. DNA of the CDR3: TGTGCCAGCAGTCCAGGGCTAACCAATCAGCCCCAGCATTTT. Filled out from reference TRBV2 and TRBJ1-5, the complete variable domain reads EPEVTQTPSHQVTQMGQEVILRCVPISNHLYFYWYRQILGQKVEFLVSFYNNEISEKSEIFDDQFSVERPDGSNFTLKIRSTKLEDSAMYFCASSPGLTNQPQHFGDGTRLSIL.

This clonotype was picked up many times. DNA of the CDR3: TGTGCCAGCAGCTTAGGAGATAGCTCCGGGGAGCTGTTTTTT. Protein product: CASSLGDSSGELFF. This chain links TRBV7-9 with TRBJ2-2, with D unclear. CDR1 is SEHNR, CDR2 FQNEAQ, per germline (reference sequence). The CDR3 is 14 amino acids. The V end was cut by 1 base, the J end by 6 bases, with 9 bases between. The whole variable domain, filled in from reference TRBV7-9 and TRBJ2-2, reads DTGVSQNPRHKITKRGQNVTFRCDPISEHNRLYWYRQTLGQGPEFLTYFQNEAQLEKSRLLSDRFSAERPKGSFSTLEIQRTEQGDSAMYLCASSLGDSSGELFFGEGSRLTVL.

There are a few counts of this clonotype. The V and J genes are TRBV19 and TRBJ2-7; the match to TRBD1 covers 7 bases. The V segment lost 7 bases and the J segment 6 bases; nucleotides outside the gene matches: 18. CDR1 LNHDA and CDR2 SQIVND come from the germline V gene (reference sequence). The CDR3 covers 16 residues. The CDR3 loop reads CASNPTNRGLVSEQYF. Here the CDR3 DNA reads TGTGCCAGTAACCCCACGAACAGGGGTTTGGTAAGCGAGCAGTACTTC.